The entry below describes one T cell receptor (beta chain). Other DNA sequences of this sample code for an identical CDR3. These data are taken from a study of blood T cell repertoires in COVID-19. Study-level background: PBMCs, B-cell-depleted T cells, or T cells provided the cDNA or gDNA that made up the material.

In the authors' methods: Estimation of nucleated cell counts was performed using reference gene primer amplification. Profiling relied on immunoSEQ multiplex PCR, and the TCRdb table lists in-frame clones only, not all of them. V and J calls and clone size come straight from that table; D and trimming were deduced from the DNA. The table includes tens of thousands of clones, 75% to 85% detected once. Germline CDR1 reads MNHNS; CDR2 reads SASEGT. The CDR3 has 17 residues. V lost 0 bases to trimming and J lost 0 bases, with 12 bases between them. The sample was peripheral blood. The V and J genes are TRBV6-1 and TRBJ1-3; D is ambiguous. The sequence was obtained from a human donor in a cohort sampled during active COVID-19. The CDR3 bases are TGTGCCAGCAGTGAAGCCCATGGAGGGAGCTCTGGAAACACCATATATTTT. Its translation is CASSEAHGGSSGNTIYF.